This TCR beta chain stems from a study of memory CD4+ T cells and cytomegalovirus serostatus. The germline V gene encodes CDR1 SGHRS and CDR2 YFSETQ. The V end lost 0 bases, the J end lost 4 bases, and 12 bases lay between the germline ends. The length of the CDR3 is 15 residues. Profiled with immunoSEQ multiplex PCR; TCRdb holds only in-frame clones, not every one. The sample carries approximately 88,000 clones, roughly 80% recorded once. Single viable CD3+CD4+CD8-CD45RO+ cells were sorted as the memory CD4+ T cells. The origin of this receptor is an adult in good health and CMV-seropositive. Sequencing was performed on memory CD4+ T cells from blood. V is TRBV5-1 and J is TRBJ2-3; possibly TRBD2 for D (6 bases). The CDR3 is CASSLASGYSDTQYF. In DNA form, the CDR3 reads TGCGCCAGCAGCTTGGCCAGCGGGTATTCAGATACGCAGTATTTT.